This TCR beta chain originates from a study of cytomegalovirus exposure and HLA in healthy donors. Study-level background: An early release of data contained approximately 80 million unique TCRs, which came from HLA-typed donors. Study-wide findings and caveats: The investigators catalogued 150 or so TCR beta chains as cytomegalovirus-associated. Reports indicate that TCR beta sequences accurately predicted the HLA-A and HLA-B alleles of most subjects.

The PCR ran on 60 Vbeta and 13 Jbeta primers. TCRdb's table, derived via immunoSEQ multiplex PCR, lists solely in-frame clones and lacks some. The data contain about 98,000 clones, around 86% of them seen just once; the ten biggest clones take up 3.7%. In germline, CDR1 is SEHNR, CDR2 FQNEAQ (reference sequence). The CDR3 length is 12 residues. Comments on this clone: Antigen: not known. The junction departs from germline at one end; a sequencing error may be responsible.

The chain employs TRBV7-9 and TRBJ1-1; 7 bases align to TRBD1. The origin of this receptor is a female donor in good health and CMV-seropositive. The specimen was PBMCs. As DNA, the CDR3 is TGTTCCAGCAGCGTCGACAGGGCTGAAGCTTTCTTT. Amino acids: CSSSVDRAEAFF. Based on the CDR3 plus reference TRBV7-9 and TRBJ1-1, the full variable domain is DTGVSQNPRHKITKRGQNVTFRCDPISEHNRLYWYRQTLGQGPEFLTYFQNEAQLEKSRLLSDRFSAERPKGSFSTLEIQRTEQGDSAMYLCSSSVDRAEAFFGQGTRLTVV.